These 29 T cell receptor beta chains originate from one sample sequenced in a study of T cells in Graves' hyperthyroidism and ophthalmopathy. Template material for amplifying TCR beta CDR3 regions consisted of RNA transcripts. The HTBI primer set drove a first-round RT-PCR of the TCR CDR3. One entry per CDR3 protein results from TCRdb running MiXCR on the multiplex PCR reads. The sample has about half a million distinct CDR3 sequences, approximately 20% seen once. Sequenced: blood. The origin of the receptors is a man aged 40-55 years with Graves' ophthalmopathy.

This clonotype was observed at least ten times. The chain links TRBV12-3 or TRBV12-4 to TRBJ2-5; D not certain. With 1 base removed from V and 1 base from J, the gap between germline ends came to 10 bases. The CDR3 is 15 amino acids. In DNA, the CDR3 is TGTGCCAGCAGTTTAGGGGAAGGAGCCCAAGAGACCCAGTACTTC. Protein product: CASSLGEGAQETQYF.

The chain recombines TRBV20-1 with TRBJ2-2; D is possibly TRBD2 (6 bases). Germline values: CDR1 DFQATT, CDR2 SNEGSKA (reference sequence). Between the trimmed V and J ends, which lost 6 bases and 1 base, there was a span of 15 bases. This CDR3 is 15 amino acids long. CDR3 protein: CSAPHRGLNTGELFF. Here the CDR3 DNA reads TGCAGTGCCCCCCATCGGGGGTTGAACACCGGGGAGCTGTTTTTT.

This clonotype was seen many times. This sequence joins TRBV28 and TRBJ2-5; TRBD1 agrees at 7 bases. The CDR3 is made up of 16 amino acids. V dropped 6 bases and J dropped 5; count of bases not matched to a gene: 15. Germline CDR1 and CDR2: MDHEN and SYDVKM. DNA of the CDR3: TGTGCCAGCAGCCTAAGGGCGAGACAGGGTTACGAGACCCAGTACTTC. Its translation is CASSLRARQGYETQYF. The full variable domain, in which reference TRBV28 and TRBJ2-5 provide the parts outside the CDR3, is DVKVTQSSRYLVKRTGEKVFLECVQDMDHENMFWYRQDPGLGLRLIYFSYDVKMKEKGDIPEGYSVSREKKERFSLILESASTNQTSMYLCASSLRARQGYETQYFGPGTRLLVL.

About this clonotype itself: This clone may be a read error of a much larger clone one base away. The chain recombines TRBV28 with TRBJ1-2; TRBD1 might be the D (6 bases). The CDR3 is 18 amino acids. V was trimmed by 6 bases and J by 5 bases, leaving 28 bases between them. In germline, CDR1 is MDHEN, CDR2 SYDVKM. The CDR3 sequence: CASRTDTFRDGGRYGYTF. DNA for the CDR3: TGTGCCAGCAGAACCGACACTTTCCGGGACGGGGGGCGGTATGGCTACACCTTC.

This clonotype was counted many times. This sequence joins TRBV2 and TRBJ1-1, with a possible D match to TRBD1 (5 bases). The CDR3 runs 14 residues. CDR1 and CDR2 from the germline V gene are SNHLY and FYNNEI. V gave up 6 bases and J gave up 4 bases, with 15 bases separating them. CDR3 DNA sequence: TGTGCCAGCAGACCCGACAGACTCGGCACTGAAGCTTTCTTT. Its protein is CASRPDRLGTEAFF. Full variable domain (remainder filled in from reference TRBV2 and TRBJ1-1): EPEVTQTPSHQVTQMGQEVILRCVPISNHLYFYWYRQILGQKVEFLVSFYNNEISEKSEIFDDQFSVERPDGSNFTLKIRSTKLEDSAMYFCASRPDRLGTEAFFGQGTRLTVV.

This chain joins TRBV20-1 and TRBJ1-2; D gene unclear. Germline assignment: CDR1 DFQATT and CDR2 SNEGSKA (reference sequence). There are 12 residues in the CDR3. V was cut by 3 bases and J by 2 bases, with 7 bases left in between. This chain's CDR3 is CSASLQNYGYTF. DNA of the CDR3: TGCAGTGCTAGCTTACAGAACTATGGCTACACCTTC.

The rearrangement joins TRBV7-9 to TRBJ1-2, with a tentative D call TRBD1 (5 bases). In germline, CDR1 is SEHNR, CDR2 FQNEAQ (reference sequence). V lost 7 bases to trimming and J lost 2 bases, with 14 bases between them. This CDR3 has 14 residues. The CDR3 DNA sequence: TGTGCCAGCAACCCCGGGGCCTCAAACTATGGCTACACCTTC. Its protein product is CASNPGASNYGYTF.

This clonotype was found many times. The rearrangement links TRBV30 to TRBJ1-2, with a weak D call TRBD1 (5 bases). V lost 2 bases and J 8 bases, leaving 6 bases between the germline ends. The CDR3 extends over 10 amino acids. Per the germline V gene, CDR1 is GTSNPN and CDR2 is SVGIG (reference sequence). CDR3 in DNA: TGTGCCTGGAGTCAGGGCGGCTACACCTTC. Translated, it gives CAWSQGGYTF.

Concerning this clonotype itself: One junction end does not reproduce the germline sequence, and a read error may be involved. J is TRBJ2-2 and V is TRBV12-3 or TRBV12-4; D is perhaps TRBD1 (6 bases). The CDR3 has 14 amino acids. In DNA, the CDR3 is TGTGCCAGCGCCTCAGGGGTAGGCACCAGGGAGCTGTTTTTT. This codes for CASASGVGTRELFF.

In this sample, this clonotype turned up a few times. The chain recombines TRBV5-1 with TRBJ2-5; possible D gene TRBD1, 6 bases. Germline CDR1 and CDR2: SGHRS and YFSETQ. The ends were cut back, 4 bases at V and 5 bases at J, with 12 bases in the middle. The CDR3 loop spans 13 amino acids. CDR3 sequence: CASSVYRAETQYF. DNA of the CDR3: TGCGCCAGCAGCGTATACAGGGCGGAGACCCAGTACTTC.

The rearrangement uses TRBV20-1 and TRBJ1-2; D ambiguous. The CDR3 length is 14 residues. Trimming pared 0 bases from V and 7 bases from J, leaving 15 bases between. Germline V gene lookup returns CDR1 DFQATT and CDR2 SNEGSKA (reference sequence). The CDR3 coding sequence is TGCAGTGCTAGAGACAGGCTACAAGGTTTTGGCTACACCTTC. Protein product: CSARDRLQGFGYTF.

This clonotype has ten or more counts. V is TRBV11-2 and J is TRBJ2-1, with D unclear. V was trimmed by 4 bases and J by 2 bases, leaving 12 bases between them. This CDR3 is built from 15 residues. Germline V gene sequence: CDR1 SGHAT, CDR2 FQNNGV. The CDR3 region is CASSYTGLAYNEQFF. The CDR3 nucleotides are TGTGCCAGCAGCTACACGGGCCTCGCCTACAATGAGCAGTTCTTC.

The V and J genes are TRBV30 and TRBJ1-1; D is undetermined. V was pared by 2 bases and J by 2 bases, with 6 bases between. The CDR3 totals 12 residues. CDR1 is GTSNPN, CDR2 SVGIG, per germline (reference sequence). CDR3 residues: CAWSKRNTEAFF. DNA of the CDR3: TGTGCCTGGAGTAAGCGTAACACTGAAGCTTTCTTT.

The chain recombines TRBV2 with TRBJ1-2; 8 bases line up with TRBD1. CDR1 SNHLY and CDR2 FYNNEI come from the germline V gene. The CDR3 has 14 amino acids. V shed 4 bases and J 8 bases; nucleotides not matched to a gene: 9. The DNA for the CDR3 is TGTGCCAGCAGTGTCGGGGGACAGGTCTCGGGCTACACCTTC. Translated: CASSVGGQVSGYTF.

The sample holds a few counts of this clonotype. The chain uses TRBV11-2 and TRBJ2-7; the match to TRBD2 covers 14 bases. The junction had 15 bases not matched to a gene; V was cut back by 2 bases and J by 0 bases. This CDR3 has 21 amino acids. Germline V gene sequence: CDR1 SGHAT, CDR2 FQNNGV. The CDR3 bases are TGTGCCAGCAGCTTAATCCGGCCCAGGGCCGGGACTAGCGGGAGCTCCTACGAGCAGTACTTC. Amino acid sequence: CASSLIRPRAGTSGSSYEQYF.

This clonotype has only a few counts. The V call is TRBV6-2 or TRBV6-3, the J call TRBJ2-1, with 7 bases lining up with TRBD2. V shed 1 base, J shed 6 bases, and the junction held 12 bases outside the gene matches. CDR3 size: 17 residues. Germline loops: CDR1 MNHEY, CDR2 SVGEGT. The CDR3 DNA is TGTGCCAGCAGTTACTATACCCTAAGCGGGACCCCCAATGAGCAGTTCTTC. It specifies CASSYYTLSGTPNEQFF.

The V gene is TRBV12-5, the J gene TRBJ1-5; D unresolved. V was cut by 2 bases and J by 4 bases, with 3 bases left in between. Per the germline V gene, CDR1 is LGHNT and CDR2 is FRNRAP. This CDR3 region has 12 residues. The CDR3 protein is CASGLKNQPQHF. In DNA form, the CDR3 reads TGTGCTAGTGGTTTGAAGAATCAGCCCCAGCATTTT. The whole variable domain, remainder taken from reference TRBV12-5 and TRBJ1-5, is DARVTQTPRHKVTEMGQEVTMRCQPILGHNTVFWYRQTMMQGLELLAYFRNRAPLDDSGMPKDRFSAEMPDATLATLKIQPSEPRDSAVYFCASGLKNQPQHFGDGTRLSIL.

This chain joins TRBV4-3 and TRBJ2-7; D unclear. Germline CDR1 and CDR2: LGHNA and YSLEER. The CDR3 extends over 18 amino acids. The V and J ends lost 0 bases and 4 bases respectively, with 22 bases between them. DNA for the CDR3: TGCGCCAGCAGCCAAGATAAGGTTCCTCCCAACACCTTTTACGAGCAGTACTTC. Translation: CASSQDKVPPNTFYEQYF.

This clonotype was counted only a few times. The chain employs TRBV29-1 and TRBJ1-1; the D is unclear. V lost 2 bases and J lost 3, with 13 bases in between. The CDR3 is 14 residues long. The germline V gene encodes CDR1 SQVTM and CDR2 ANQGSEA. The chain's CDR3 is CSVESKMRHTEAFF. CDR3 nucleotide sequence: TGCAGCGTTGAAAGCAAAATGAGGCACACTGAAGCTTTCTTT. The full variable domain, with the rest looked up from reference TRBV29-1 and TRBJ1-1, is SAVISQKPSRDICQRGTSLTIQCQVDSQVTMMFWYRQQPGQSLTLIATANQGSEATYESGFVIDKFPISRPNLTFSTLTVSNMSPEDSSIYLCSVESKMRHTEAFFGQGTRLTVV.

The CDR3 DNA sequence: TGTGCCAGCAGTTCCGGGGGACGGACCTACAATGAGCAGTTCTTC. Protein: CASSSGGRTYNEQFF. The chain is built from TRBV11-2 and TRBJ2-1; maybe TRBD2 (6 bases). The V gene's germline CDR1 is SGHAT and CDR2 FQNNGV. V was shortened by 6 bases and J by 2 bases, with 14 bases between the two germline ends. CDR3 size: 15 residues.

The gene calls are TRBV6-1 and TRBJ2-3; 9 bases agree with TRBD2. Germline lookup yields CDR1 MNHNS and CDR2 SASEGT. The CDR3 totals 15 residues. J lost 3 bases, V lost 8 bases, and 9 bases had no gene match. The CDR3 nucleotides are TGTGCCAGCGTCGGTGCGGGAGGGATGACAGATACGCAGTATTTT. Amino acids: CASVGAGGMTDTQYF.

The table lists this clonotype with a few counts. V is TRBV9 and J is TRBJ1-2; no firm D call. Trimming removed 0 bases from V and 6 bases from J, with 15 bases in between. Germline V lookup: CDR1 SGDLS, CDR2 YYNGEE. The CDR3 length is 15 residues. The CDR3 loop is CASSVGFAGRDGYTF. As DNA, the CDR3 is TGTGCCAGCAGCGTAGGTTTCGCCGGGAGGGATGGCTACACCTTC.

The table lists this clonotype with a few counts. The chain uses TRBV10-3 and TRBJ1-4; D call uncertain. The ends were cut back, 1 base at V and 3 bases at J, with 9 bases in the middle. The CDR3 spans 15 residues. Germline V CDR1 and CDR2: ENHRY, SYGVKD. The CDR3 protein is CAISEFRTANEKLFF. Here the CDR3 DNA reads TGTGCCATCAGTGAGTTTAGGACGGCTAATGAAAAACTGTTTTTT.

The V call is TRBV5-1, the J call TRBJ2-1, with TRBD2 matching over 13 bases. This CDR3 region has 15 residues. Germline CDR1 reads SGHRS; CDR2 reads YFSETQ. V was clipped by 5 bases and J by 10 bases; unmatched bases: 9. The CDR3 nucleotides read TGCGCCAGCAGAACGGGACTAGCGGGAATCAGCGAGCAGTTCTTC. It codes for CASRTGLAGISEQFF.

This clonotype turned up a few times. V and J are TRBV7-2 and TRBJ2-1; TRBD1 matches 9 bases. The CDR3 covers 17 residues. Germline assignment: CDR1 SGHTA and CDR2 FQGNSA. With V trimmed by 2 bases and J by 1 base, 6 bases remained unmatched. CDR3 region: CASSLPPGQGSYNEQFF. The CDR3 region has the DNA TGTGCCAGCAGCTTACCCCCGGGACAGGGTTCCTACAATGAGCAGTTCTTC.

This clonotype was seen many times. The chain combines TRBV12-3 or TRBV12-4 with TRBJ2-7; D possibly corresponds to TRBD2 (7 bases). The V end was cut by 5 bases, the J end by 2 bases, with 16 bases between. This CDR3 region has 15 residues. CDR3 sequence (DNA): TGTGCCAGCAGTCCGAGGGGGGGGGGCCCCTACGAGCAGTACTTC. Protein: CASSPRGGGPYEQYF.

The chain carries TRBV7-2 and TRBJ2-3; 8 nucleotides line up with TRBD2. V lost 5 bases and J lost 3; bases outside the gene matches: 10. Per germline, CDR1 SGHTA and CDR2 FQGNSA. The CDR3 spans 16 residues. DNA for the CDR3: TGTGCCAGCAGCCCAAAAGCGGGAGCTTTAACAGATACGCAGTATTTT. Translated: CASSPKAGALTDTQYF.

Details on this clonotype: This may be a read error: a much more frequent sequence differs by one nucleotide. This chain connects TRBV3-1 to TRBJ1-1; 12 nucleotides match TRBD1. The V gene's germline CDR1 is LGHDT and CDR2 YNNKEL (reference sequence). This CDR3 contains 16 residues. DNA of the CDR3: TGTGCCAGCAGCCCCGGGACAGGGGGCATGAACACTGAAGCTTCCTTT. It specifies CASSPGTGGMNTEASF.

J is TRBJ1-2 and V is TRBV27, with D possibly being TRBD1 (5 bases). Per the germline V gene, CDR1 is MNHEY and CDR2 is SMNVEV (reference sequence). V lost 5 bases and J 4 bases, leaving 23 bases between the germline ends. CDR3 length: 17 residues. The CDR3 protein is CASSITGAPHTTYGYTF. The CDR3, as DNA: TGTGCCAGCAGTATTACCGGGGCCCCACACACCACCTATGGCTACACCTTC.